This note documents a single TCR beta chain sequence. Its target is not known. Time point defined: week 5, during vaccination. Vaccination used 300 ug of mutant IDH1 20-mer peptide per dose, with topical imiquimod. This CDR3 comprises 11 residues. V shed 3 bases and J shed 1 base, with 3 bases lying between them. Germline values: CDR1 DFQATT, CDR2 SNEGSKA (reference sequence). The table came from immunoSEQ multiplex PCR; TCRdb's copy has only in-frame clones and leaves some out. The data show about 53,000 clones, about 86% seen once. This sample was included in a study of a mutant IDH1 vaccine in newly diagnosed glioma.

The rearrangement uses TRBV20-1 and TRBJ1-1, with D hard to call. Sample: PBMCs, taken from a glioma patient whose treatment included an IDH1 peptide vaccine. The sequence was obtained from a woman in her 50s with glioma. The CDR3, as DNA: TGCAGTGCTAGTACGAACACTGAAGCTTTCTTT. As protein: CSASTNTEAFF.